Below are 7 T cell receptor beta chains sequenced from a single sample in a study of T cells after posttransplantation cyclophosphamide. Cells defined as naive were viable CD3+CD4+ or CD3+CD8+ and CCR7+CD45RA+CD45RO-CD95-CD27+CD28+. The assay was immunoSEQ multiplex PCR, and TCRdb's table has in-frame clones only and misses some. This sample has under 35,000 clones, with under 95% found just once. Sequences were obtained from naive CD4+ T cells sorted from PBMCs. These TCRs come from a woman aged 55-69 years in good health, CMV-negative, and a related stem cell transplant donor.

This rearrangement joins TRBV19 to TRBJ2-7; unclear D gene. The V end lost 4 bases, the J end lost 4 bases, and 8 bases lay between the germline ends. The germline CDR1 and CDR2 sequences are LNHDA and SQIVND (reference sequence). The CDR3 has 12 residues. The CDR3 DNA is TGTGCCAGTAGTAGCGAATCGTACGAGCAGTACTTC. This gives the protein CASSSESYEQYF.

The chain links TRBV18 to TRBJ2-5; D unresolved. Trimming shortened V by 3 bases and J by 3 bases, and 8 bases separated the two germline ends. Germline CDR1 is KGHSH and CDR2 is LQKENI. The CDR3 has 13 amino acids. In DNA form, the CDR3 reads TGTGCCAGCTCACCCCAAGGAGAAGAGACCCAGTACTTC. Protein sequence: CASSPQGEETQYF.

The chain uses TRBV25-1 and TRBJ2-3, with TRBD2 matching 7 bases. Germline CDR1 MGHDK, CDR2 SYGVNS. This CDR3 region has 13 residues. The trim removed 8 bases at V and 3 bases at J, leaving 5 bases unmatched. The CDR3 reads CASRLAATDTQYF. The CDR3, as DNA: TGTGCCAGCCGTCTAGCGGCAACAGATACGCAGTATTTT.

This sequence joins TRBV19 and TRBJ1-3, with 9 bases that match TRBD1. Trimming cost V 4 bases and J 4 bases; bases outside gene matches: 5. Germline CDR1 reads LNHDA; CDR2 reads SQIVND (reference sequence). The CDR3 has 15 amino acids. This CDR3 reads CASSRGQGGGNTIYF. CDR3 bases: TGTGCCAGTAGTAGGGGACAGGGCGGCGGAAACACCATATATTTT.

V and J are TRBV18 and TRBJ1-2, with TRBD1 matching over 8 bases. This CDR3 spans 13 amino acids. CDR1 and CDR2 (germline): KGHSH, LQKENI. V lost 3 bases, J lost 8 bases, and 5 bases stayed unmatched. The CDR3 DNA reads TGTGCCAGCTCACCGGACAGGGAATACGGCTACACCTTC. Translating it yields CASSPDREYGYTF. Using reference TRBV18 and TRBJ1-2 for the parts outside the CDR3, the full variable domain is NAGVMQNPRHLVRRRGQEARLRCSPMKGHSHVYWYRQLPEEGLKFMVYLQKENIIDESGMPKERFSAEFPKEGPSILRIQQVVRGDSAAYFCASSPDREYGYTFGSGTRLTVV.

The rearrangement joins TRBV6-5 to TRBJ1-2, with TRBD1 matching 8 bases. Germline CDR1 and CDR2: MNHEY and SVGAGI. Trimming cost V 8 bases and J 0 bases; bases outside gene matches: 5. This CDR3 is 14 amino acids long. CDR3 nucleotide sequence: TGTGCCAGCGGACAGGGCCGACCTAACTATGGCTACACCTTC. Translating it yields CASGQGRPNYGYTF.

The rearrangement links TRBV5-8 to TRBJ2-7, with 9 positions matching TRBD1. Per germline, CDR1 SGHTS and CDR2 YDEGEE. Trimming cost V 0 bases and J 3 bases; bases outside gene matches: 4. The CDR3 contains 15 residues. The CDR3 DNA sequence: TGTGCCAGCAGCTTGGCGGGACAGGGCCTCTACGAGCAGTACTTC. This encodes CASSLAGQGLYEQYF.